This T cell receptor (beta chain) was profiled in a study of neurological immune-mediated disorders. Study-level findings and limits: None of the CDR3 amino acid sequences in expanded clones turned up in more than one subject, which points to private repertoires in all groups.

Synthesis of cDNA was accomplished via 5'RACE employing 10-nucleotide random UMIs. Every sequencing run generated in excess of 160 million TCR-beta sequences. These sequences covered 15-18 subjects. TCRdb re-analysed the 5' RACE reads in MiXCR, keeping a single row per CDR3 protein. This repertoire shows 20,000 or so distinct CDR3 sequences, around 10% found once; its top ten account for 25% to 35%. This clonotype was recorded at least ten times. Antigen unknown. The CDR3 is 13 amino acids. The V gene lost 1 base and the J gene lost 6 bases, with 10 bases spanning the gap. Germline loops: CDR1 SGHDN, CDR2 FVKESK. The study built sorted libraries from 1 million CD4+ or CD8+ T cells.

The sequencing sample was made of CD8+ T cells from blood. The genes are TRBV14 and TRBJ2-7; D might be TRBD2 (6 bases). The clonotype originates from a woman between 45 and 60 years old in good health. In DNA form, the CDR3 reads TGTGCCAGCAGCCAAGGGGACTGGGTCGAGCAGTACTTC. Its protein is CASSQGDWVEQYF.